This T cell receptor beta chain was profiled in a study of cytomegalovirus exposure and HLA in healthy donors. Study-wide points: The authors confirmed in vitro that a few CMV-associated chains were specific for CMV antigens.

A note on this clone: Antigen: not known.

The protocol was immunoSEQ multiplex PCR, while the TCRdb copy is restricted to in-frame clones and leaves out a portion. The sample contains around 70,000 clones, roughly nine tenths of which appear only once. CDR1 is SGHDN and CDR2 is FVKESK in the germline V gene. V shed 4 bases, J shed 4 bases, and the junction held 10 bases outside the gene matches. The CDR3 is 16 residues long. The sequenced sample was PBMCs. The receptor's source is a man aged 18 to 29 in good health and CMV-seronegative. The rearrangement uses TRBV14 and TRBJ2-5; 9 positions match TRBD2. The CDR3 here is CASSPLGLANIETQYF. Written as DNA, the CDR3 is TGTGCCAGCAGCCCCCTCGGACTAGCGAATATAGAGACCCAGTACTTC. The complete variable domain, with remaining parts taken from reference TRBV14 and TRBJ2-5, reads EAGVTQFPSHSVIEKGQTVTLRCDPISGHDNLYWYRRVMGKEIKFLLHFVKESKQDESGMPNNRFLAERTGGTYSTLKVQPAELEDSGVYFCASSPLGLANIETQYFGPGTRLLVL.